The 13 T cell receptor beta chains below all came from one sample that was sequenced in a study of cytomegalovirus exposure and HLA in healthy donors. The protocol was immunoSEQ multiplex PCR, while the TCRdb copy is restricted to in-frame clones and leaves out a portion. The repertoire holds around 150,000 clones, approximately 82% seen once, with about 27% in the top ten. The sequencing sample was made of PBMCs. The receptors shown here come from a man between 25 and 39 years old in good health and CMV-seropositive.

This clone was detected a few times. J is TRBJ1-2 and V is TRBV6-5; perhaps TRBD1 as D (6 bases). The germline V and J ends were trimmed by 4 bases and 8 bases, with 14 bases remaining between them. The germline V gene has CDR1 MNHEY and CDR2 SVGAGI. This CDR3 contains 13 residues. The CDR3 nucleotides read TGTGCCAGCAGTTTACGGATGGGGGCGGGCTACACCTTC. This sequence encodes CASSLRMGAGYTF.

This chain uses TRBV15 with TRBJ2-7, with 8 bases fitting TRBD1. CDR1 is LNHNV and CDR2 is YYDKDF in the germline V gene (reference sequence). The CDR3 is 14 amino acids. With V trimmed by 6 bases and J by 0 bases, 4 bases remained unmatched. This CDR3 reads CATSRQGSSYEQYF. The DNA of the CDR3 is TGTGCCACCAGTCGACAGGGGAGCTCCTACGAGCAGTACTTC.

This rearrangement joins TRBV19 to TRBJ2-7; D not certain. Trimming cost V 5 bases and J 0 bases, with 11 bases left between them. Germline CDR1 reads LNHDA; CDR2 reads SQIVND (reference sequence). This CDR3 spans 14 amino acids. The CDR3 DNA reads as TGTGCCAGTAGTTCTTCTGCGGTCTCCTACGAGCAGTACTTC. Encoded protein: CASSSSAVSYEQYF.

The V call is TRBV7-8, the J call TRBJ2-1, with TRBD2 matching 9 bases. After removal of 4 bases from V and 5 bases from J, the junction contained 9 bases not matched to a gene. Germline CDR1 reads SGHVS; CDR2 reads FQNEAQ. This CDR3 spans 16 amino acids. The CDR3 region is CASSSLFTSGHNEQFF. DNA for the CDR3: TGTGCCAGCAGCTCCCTATTCACTAGCGGGCACAATGAGCAGTTCTTC.

This clone was detected only once. The chain uses TRBV14 and TRBJ2-3; 9 nucleotides match TRBD1. The germline V gene encodes CDR1 SGHDN and CDR2 FVKESK. The CDR3 is 14 amino acids. After removal of 4 bases from V and 4 bases from J, the junction contained 3 bases not matched to a gene. The CDR3 nucleotides are TGTGCCAGCAGCCCCAGACAGGGGGCAGATACGCAGTATTTT. Residues: CASSPRQGADTQYF.

The J gene is TRBJ1-3, the V gene TRBV18, with D unclear. Germline CDR1 reads KGHSH; CDR2 reads LQKENI. Trimming removed 2 bases from V and 8 bases from J, with 13 bases in between. The CDR3 runs 14 residues. The CDR3 region is CASSPGSRRDTIYF. CDR3 in DNA: TGTGCCAGCTCACCAGGCTCGCGCCGGGACACCATATATTTT.

The chain employs TRBV27 and TRBJ1-1; TRBD1 is a possible D gene (5 bases). Germline CDR1 MNHEY, CDR2 SMNVEV (reference sequence). V lost 3 bases and J 5 bases, leaving 10 bases between the germline ends. The CDR3 runs 13 residues. CDR3 amino acids: CASSFSGMTEAFF. The CDR3 nucleotides read TGTGCCAGCAGTTTCTCAGGGATGACTGAAGCTTTCTTT.

This chain links TRBV1 with TRBJ1-3; the D call of TRBD1 is as the table states it, not checked on the DNA. TRBV1 is shown as a pseudogene. This CDR3 is 17 amino acids long. The CDR3 spells CTSSQEPPRGSGNTIYF. The DNA of the CDR3 is TGCACCAGCAGCCAAGAACCTCCCAGGGGCTCTGGAAACACCATATATTTT.

The chain employs TRBV10-3 and TRBJ2-1, with TRBD2 matching over 13 bases. J lost 6 bases, V lost 7 bases, and 6 bases had no gene match. Germline CDR1 ENHRY, CDR2 SYGVKD. The CDR3 is made up of 15 amino acids. CDR3 sequence reads: CAIKERTSGSNEQFF. The CDR3 bases are TGTGCCATCAAAGAGAGGACTAGCGGGAGCAATGAGCAGTTCTTC.

This chain joins TRBV7-7 and TRBJ1-3; 9 bases line up with TRBD1. Trimming removed 5 bases from V and 9 bases from J; junction bases left unmatched: 8. Germline V gene sequence: CDR1 SSHAT, CDR2 FNYEAQ (reference sequence). The CDR3 sequence is 14 residues long. The CDR3 spells CASSPGQGIATIYF. CDR3 nucleotide sequence: TGTGCCAGCAGCCCGGGACAGGGTATTGCCACCATATATTTT.

The rearrangement uses TRBV2 and TRBJ1-5; tentative D call: TRBD1 (6 bases). The length of the CDR3 is 14 residues. Per the germline V gene, CDR1 is SNHLY and CDR2 is FYNNEI. V lost 2 bases and J lost 8, with 13 bases in between. This CDR3 reads CASSETPGAEPQHF. CDR3 bases: TGTGCCAGCAGTGAAACCCCAGGGGCTGAGCCCCAGCATTTT. Filled out from reference TRBV2 and TRBJ1-5, the complete variable domain reads EPEVTQTPSHQVTQMGQEVILRCVPISNHLYFYWYRQILGQKVEFLVSFYNNEISEKSEIFDDQFSVERPDGSNFTLKIRSTKLEDSAMYFCASSETPGAEPQHFGDGTRLSIL.

The CDR3 is CASSLAILGTQPQHF. The CDR3 DNA reads TGTGCCAGCAGCTTAGCGATTCTGGGCACTCAGCCCCAGCATTTT. This chain connects TRBV7-2 to TRBJ1-5; D gene unclear. Germline assignment: CDR1 SGHTA and CDR2 FQGNSA. V was shortened by 0 bases and J by 6 bases, with 12 bases between the two germline ends. The length of the CDR3 is 15 residues.

This chain connects TRBV6-1 to TRBJ2-1; no clear D gene. From germline, CDR1 is MNHNS and CDR2 SASEGT. The CDR3 spans 12 residues. Trimming cost V 3 bases and J 3 bases, with 3 bases left between them. CDR3 region: CASSDSYNEQFF. The CDR3 DNA reads TGTGCCAGCAGTGACAGCTACAATGAGCAGTTCTTC.